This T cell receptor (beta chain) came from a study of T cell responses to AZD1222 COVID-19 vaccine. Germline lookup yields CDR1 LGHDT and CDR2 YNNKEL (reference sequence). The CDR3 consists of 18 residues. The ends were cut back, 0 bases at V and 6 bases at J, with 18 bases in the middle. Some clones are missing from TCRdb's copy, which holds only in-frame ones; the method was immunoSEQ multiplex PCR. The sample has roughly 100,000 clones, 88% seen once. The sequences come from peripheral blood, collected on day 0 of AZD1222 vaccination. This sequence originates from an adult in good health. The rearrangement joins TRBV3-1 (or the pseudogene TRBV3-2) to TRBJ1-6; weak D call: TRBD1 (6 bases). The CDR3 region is CASSQDLRVAGANSPLHF. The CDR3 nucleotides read TGTGCCAGCAGCCAAGATTTAAGGGTGGCGGGGGCTAATTCACCCCTCCACTTT.